Listed here are 29 T cell receptor beta chains from one sample, sequenced in a study of blood T cells in healthy people across ages. Primers used in a second PCR of roughly 6 to 11 cycles were a sample-barcoded 5' primer and a J-beta primer mix. Using its own MiXCR run on the 5' RACE reads, TCRdb lists one record per CDR3 protein. This table has about 640,000 distinct CDR3 sequences, about 53% appearing once. Sample: blood. The source of these receptors is a man aged 55 to 70 in good health.

This clonotype was observed a single time. The chain joins TRBV29-1 to TRBJ2-3; 12 bases are shared with TRBD2. Germline V lookup: CDR1 SQVTM, CDR2 ANQGSEA. CDR3 length: 14 residues. CDR3 amino acids: CSCRLAGVTDTQYF. As DNA, the CDR3 is TGCAGTTGCCGACTAGCGGGAGTCACAGATACGCAGTATTTT.

The chain couples TRBV7-2 to TRBJ1-1; D is unclear. V gave up 1 base and J gave up 2 bases, with 8 bases separating them. This CDR3 region has 14 residues. Germline V gene lookup returns CDR1 SGHTA and CDR2 FQGNSA. The CDR3 coding sequence is TGTGCCAGCAGCTTAGAGGTTTCCAACACTGAAGCTTTCTTT. Its translation: CASSLEVSNTEAFF.

The rearrangement links TRBV5-1 to TRBJ2-1; D assignment may be TRBD1 or TRBD2 (5 bases each). The CDR3 consists of 14 residues. V was pared by 4 bases and J by 8 bases, with 16 bases between. Germline V gene data show CDR1 as SGHRS and CDR2 as YFSETQ. CDR3 residues: CASSPRLGTDEQFF. The CDR3 nucleotides read TGCGCCAGCAGCCCCCGGCTGGGGACCGATGAGCAGTTCTTC.

The gene calls are TRBV7-2 and TRBJ2-1; 10 bases line up with TRBD2. V was clipped by 3 bases and J by 2 bases; unmatched bases: 1. Germline V CDR1 and CDR2: SGHTA, FQGNSA. The CDR3 contains 15 residues. The CDR3, as DNA: TGTGCCAGCAGCTTCACTAGCGGGGCCTACAATGAGCAGTTCTTC. This translates into CASSFTSGAYNEQFF.

The chain is built from TRBV29-1 and TRBJ1-1, with TRBD1 matching over 9 bases. The CDR3 consists of 13 residues. Per germline, CDR1 SQVTM and CDR2 ANQGSEA. Trimming removed 6 bases from V and 4 bases from J; junction bases left unmatched: 6. CDR3 bases: TGCAGCGTGAAATTGACAGGGGGCACTGAAGCTTTCTTT. Amino acid sequence: CSVKLTGGTEAFF.

The chain has TRBV5-1 and TRBJ1-2, with a weak D call TRBD1 (5 bases). The V gene's germline CDR1 is SGHRS and CDR2 YFSETQ. There are 14 residues in the CDR3. V was pared by 0 bases and J by 5 bases, with 11 bases between. The CDR3 is CASSLVPGPYGYTF. CDR3 DNA sequence: TGCGCCAGCAGCTTGGTCCCAGGGCCGTATGGCTACACCTTC.

The CDR3 here is CSGGTGSTDTQYF. DNA of the CDR3: TGCAGCGGTGGGACAGGTAGCACAGATACGCAGTATTTT. The rearrangement joins TRBV29-1 to TRBJ2-3; 8 bases map to TRBD1. CDR1 is SQVTM, CDR2 ANQGSEA, per germline. The CDR3 sequence is 13 residues long. V was pared by 7 bases and J by 0 bases, with 3 bases of the junction left unmatched.

The CDR3 sequence is CASARARGDNSPLHF. CDR3 coding DNA: TGTGCCAGCGCGAGGGCGAGGGGCGATAATTCACCCCTCCACTTT. The chain employs TRBV2 and TRBJ1-6; D might be TRBD1 (5 bases). V lost 8 bases to trimming and J lost 5 bases, with 16 bases between them. Germline V gives CDR1 SNHLY, CDR2 FYNNEI. The CDR3 has 15 residues.

The V gene is TRBV27, the J gene TRBJ1-4; D is undetermined. The ends were cut back, 3 bases at V and 6 bases at J, with 8 bases in the middle. The germline CDR1 and CDR2 sequences are MNHEY and SMNVEV (reference sequence). This CDR3 is 13 amino acids long. CDR3 residues: CASSFGVHEKLFF. The CDR3 DNA reads as TGTGCCAGCAGTTTCGGAGTACATGAAAAACTGTTTTTT.

This clonotype was counted a few times. The rearrangement links TRBV12-3 or TRBV12-4 to TRBJ1-2; no definite D call. V was clipped by 7 bases and J by 4 bases, with 7 bases between them. The length of the CDR3 is 11 residues. The CDR3 DNA reads as TGTGCCAGCAATAGTGCCTATGGCTACACCTTC. Residues: CASNSAYGYTF.

The chain is built from TRBV20-1 and TRBJ2-2; the match to TRBD1 covers 11 bases. Per the germline V gene, CDR1 is DFQATT and CDR2 is SNEGSKA (reference sequence). Trimming removed 4 bases from V and 3 bases from J; junction bases left unmatched: 4. This CDR3 region has 15 residues. CDR3 nucleotide sequence: TGCAGTGCTAAGGGACAGGGGGACGACACCGGGGAGCTGTTTTTT. Translated: CSAKGQGDDTGELFF.

This clonotype was counted between two and nine times. The chain uses TRBV10-3 and TRBJ2-5, with 7 bases matching TRBD1. The assigned J gene may be wrong: the sequence end matches TRBJ2-7 better. Germline V lookup: CDR1 ENHRY, CDR2 SYGVKD. The CDR3 extends over 13 amino acids. The CDR3 reads CAISEYRGYEQYF. CDR3 sequence (DNA): TGTGCCATCAGTGAGTACAGGGGCTACGAGCAGTACTTC.

The chain uses TRBV29-1 and TRBJ2-3; D remains ambiguous. This CDR3 is 12 amino acids long. V lost 8 bases, J lost 0 bases, and 9 bases lay in between. Germline CDR1 and CDR2: SQVTM and ANQGSEA. DNA for the CDR3: TGCAGCCTGGATCAAAGCACAGATACGCAGTATTTT. This translates into CSLDQSTDTQYF.

The sample holds one count of this clonotype. V gene TRBV27 combines with J gene TRBJ1-5; 7 bases line up with TRBD1. This CDR3 is built from 13 residues. J was trimmed by 6 bases and V by 6 bases; bases with no gene match: 5. Germline V gives CDR1 MNHEY, CDR2 SMNVEV (reference sequence). Written as DNA, the CDR3 is TGTGCCAGCAGGTGGGACAGAAGTCAGCCCCAGCATTTT. Translating gives CASRWDRSQPQHF.

The V and J genes are TRBV20-1 and TRBJ1-2, with 10 bases fitting TRBD1. Germline lookup yields CDR1 DFQATT and CDR2 SNEGSKA (reference sequence). Trimming took 5 bases from V and 4 from J; bases not matched to a gene: 4. The CDR3 runs 13 residues. This CDR3 is CSAGTGVIYGYTF. The CDR3 coding sequence is TGCAGTGCTGGGACAGGGGTTATCTATGGCTACACCTTC.

This clonotype occurred once. This sequence joins TRBV14 and TRBJ2-5, with D perhaps matching TRBD2 (6 bases). The CDR3 covers 16 residues. Germline CDR1 reads SGHDN; CDR2 reads FVKESK. Trimming took 1 base from V and 0 from J, leaving 12 bases between them. Written as DNA, the CDR3 is TGTGCCAGCAGCCAAGGCGGGACGATGTACCAAGAGACCCAGTACTTC. This encodes CASSQGGTMYQETQYF. Full variable domain (remainder filled in from reference TRBV14 and TRBJ2-5): EAGVTQFPSHSVIEKGQTVTLRCDPISGHDNLYWYRRVMGKEIKFLLHFVKESKQDESGMPNNRFLAERTGGTYSTLKVQPAELEDSGVYFCASSQGGTMYQETQYFGPGTRLLVL.

This clonotype showed up just a few times. The chain joins TRBV2 to TRBJ2-5; TRBD2 matches at 7 bases. Germline trimming cut 3 bases from V and 5 bases from J; bases unmatched to any gene: 6. Germline lookup yields CDR1 SNHLY and CDR2 FYNNEI. The CDR3 runs to 14 residues. CDR3 region: CASSEGTTRETQYF. CDR3 nucleotide sequence: TGTGCCAGCAGTGAGGGGACTACCAGGGAGACCCAGTACTTC.

The V call is TRBV6-5, the J call TRBJ2-4; 9 nucleotides match TRBD2. CDR3 length: 14 residues. Germline V lookup: CDR1 MNHEY, CDR2 SVGAGI. V shed 8 bases, J shed 1 base, and the junction held 3 bases outside the gene matches. The CDR3 DNA reads TGTGCCAGCCGGAGCGGGGGGGCCAAAAACATTCAGTACTTC. This translates into CASRSGGAKNIQYF.

This chain uses TRBV25-1 with TRBJ2-7, with D maybe TRBD2 (6 bases). CDR3 size: 13 residues. Germline V gene lookup returns CDR1 MGHDK and CDR2 SYGVNS. Trimming shortened V by 1 base and J by 6 bases, and 10 bases separated the two germline ends. The CDR3 DNA sequence: TGTGCCAGCAGTGAATTGGGGGGATCCGAGCAGTACTTC. Amino acid sequence: CASSELGGSEQYF.

The chain is built from TRBV5-1 and TRBJ2-7, with D maybe TRBD1 (6 bases). The CDR3 is made up of 14 amino acids. From germline, CDR1 is SGHRS and CDR2 YFSETQ. With 4 bases removed from V and 3 bases from J, the gap between germline ends came to 14 bases. Written as DNA, the CDR3 is TGCGCCAGCAGCGTTTTCCAAGGGGGCTACGAGCAGTACTTC. This sequence encodes CASSVFQGGYEQYF.

This chain links TRBV20-1 with TRBJ2-5; D is ambiguous. The CDR3 extends over 12 amino acids. Germline V gives CDR1 DFQATT, CDR2 SNEGSKA (reference sequence). The ends were cut back, 5 bases at V and 0 bases at J, with 7 bases in the middle. The CDR3 DNA sequence: TGCAGTGCTTTACCGAACCAAGAGACCCAGTACTTC. Residues: CSALPNQETQYF.

This CDR3 is CSAPRGGTDTQYF. DNA for the CDR3: TGCAGTGCTCCCCGGGGGGGCACAGATACGCAGTATTTT. This chain links TRBV20-1 with TRBJ2-3; 7 nucleotides match TRBD2. V lost 5 bases, J lost 1 base, and 3 bases stayed unmatched. The germline V gene encodes CDR1 DFQATT and CDR2 SNEGSKA (reference sequence). This CDR3 has 13 residues.

In its sample, this clonotype was seen many times. CDR3 residues: CASSLKTGAMRTDTQYF. CDR3 DNA: TGCGCCAGCAGCTTGAAGACAGGGGCGATGAGGACAGATACGCAGTATTTT. The rearrangement links TRBV5-1 to TRBJ2-3, with 8 bases aligning to TRBD1. Per the germline V gene, CDR1 is SGHRS and CDR2 is YFSETQ. Trimming took 1 base from V and 3 from J; bases not matched to a gene: 10. The CDR3 runs to 17 residues.

V gene TRBV20-1 combines with J gene TRBJ1-2, with 9 nucleotides matching TRBD1. CDR1 is DFQATT, CDR2 SNEGSKA, per germline (reference sequence). CDR3 length: 15 residues. V lost 1 base, J lost 8 bases, and 11 bases stayed unmatched. The CDR3 sequence is CSARAGTGMGWGYTF. Here the CDR3 DNA reads TGCAGTGCTAGAGCCGGGACAGGGATGGGTTGGGGCTACACCTTC.

The rearrangement uses TRBV19 and TRBJ2-1; 8 bases agree with TRBD1. Germline V gene sequence: CDR1 LNHDA, CDR2 SQIVND (reference sequence). CDR3 length: 14 residues. The J segment lost 8 bases and the V segment lost 9 bases, leaving 12 bases of the junction unmatched. The CDR3 here is CASPVGTGRDEQFF. Written as DNA, the CDR3 is TGTGCCAGCCCGGTTGGGACAGGCAGGGATGAGCAGTTCTTC.

The gene calls are TRBV5-1 and TRBJ1-2; D possibly corresponds to TRBD1 (6 bases). Germline CDR1 reads SGHRS; CDR2 reads YFSETQ. Trimming removed 4 bases from V and 5 bases from J, with 15 bases in between. This CDR3 contains 14 residues. The CDR3 DNA is TGCGCCAGCAGCCCGACAGGAGGACAGTATGGCTACACCTTC. Translation: CASSPTGGQYGYTF.

This clonotype was seen more than once but under ten times. This chain joins TRBV7-8 and TRBJ1-5; D is unclear. Trimming removed 4 bases at V and 1 base at J, with 11 bases between. The CDR3 runs to 15 residues. Per the germline V gene, CDR1 is SGHVS and CDR2 is FQNEAQ. The DNA for the CDR3 is TGTGCCAGCAGCTCATTGAGTGTGAGCAATCAGCCCCAGCATTTT. Translating gives CASSSLSVSNQPQHF.

Comment on this clonotype: Because the CDR3 is missing its conserved closing phenylalanine or tryptophan, this is likely a read error. The limits of the CDR3 on the DNA are not certain, so only TCRdb's listed CDR3 is given. The chain combines TRBV6-6 with TRBJ1-2; TRBD1, as called in the table, went unchecked against the DNA. The CDR3 length equals 14 residues, ends included. Per the germline V gene, CDR1 is MNHNY and CDR2 is SVGAGI (reference sequence). The CDR3 here is CASSYSRGAGGYTI.

The chain links TRBV12-3 or TRBV12-4 to TRBJ1-2, with 10 bases identical to TRBD1. V was pared by 7 bases and J by 7 bases, with 6 bases of the junction left unmatched. The CDR3 length is 13 residues. The CDR3 DNA reads as TGTGCCAGCACCTCGGGACAGGGGTGTGGCTACACCTTC. As protein: CASTSGQGCGYTF.